A selection of T cell receptor beta chains follows, all from one sample in a study of control samples from healthy donors and cancer patients. Some clones are missing from TCRdb's copy, which holds only in-frame ones; the method was immunoSEQ multiplex PCR. The table has tens of thousands of clones, 91% seen once; the top ten hold around 17%. The sample taken for sequencing was blood. All receptors derive from a middle-aged man in good health. Each CDR3 is given with its conserved first and last residue. D genes are given only for firm matches. Part of the rows lack a size; the others show once, few, many or a class for expanded clones.

d_gene,abundance,j_gene,v_gene,CDR3aa,CDR3nt
NA,once,TRBJ1-1,TRBV24-1,CATTLGSNTEAFF,TGTGCCACCACCCTGGGCTCGAACACTGAAGCTTTCTTT
NA,NA,TRBJ1-1,TRBV10-1,CASSEGWPEAFF,TGCGCCAGCAGTGAGGGCTGGCCTGAAGCTTTCTTT
NA,once,TRBJ1-4,TRBV4-2,CASSQAELSEKLFF,TGTGCCAGCAGCCAAGCAGAATTGTCTGAAAAACTGTTTTTT
TRBD1,NA,TRBJ1-1,TRBV3-1/TRBV3-2,CASSQGQIRTEAFF,TGTGCCAGCAGCCAGGGACAGATCCGGACTGAAGCTTTCTTT
NA,NA,TRBJ1-2,TRBV30,CAWSVGDNFYGYTF,TGTGCCTGGAGTGTAGGGGACAACTTCTATGGCTACACCTTC
NA,NA,TRBJ1-2,TRBV24-1,CATQDSNYGYTF,TGTGCCACCCAAGACAGCAACTATGGCTACACCTTC
NA,NA,TRBJ2-7,TRBV15,CATSRVRGSYEQYF,TGTGCCACCAGCAGAGTACGGGGGTCCTACGAGCAGTACTTC
NA,NA,TRBJ2-2,TRBV24-1,CATSQDGELFF,TGTGCCACCAGTCAAGACGGGGAGCTGTTTTTT
NA,NA,TRBJ2-1,TRBV24-1,CATSGLIGAHNEQFF,TGTGCCACCAGTGGTCTAATAGGGGCCCACAATGAGCAGTTCTTC
TRBD1,NA,TRBJ1-6,TRBV23-1,CASSQSPWGDRSLPSYNSPLHF,TGCGCCAGCAGTCAATCCCCTTGGGGGGACAGATCCTTACCCTCCTATAATTCACCCCTCCACTTT
NA,NA,TRBJ1-1,TRBV10-3,CPPQESEAFF,TGTCCACCGCAGGAATCAGAAGCTTTCTTT
TRBD2,NA,TRBJ2-2,TRBV7-9,CASSLSGDGTGELFF,TGTGCCAGCAGCTTAAGCGGGGACGGCACCGGGGAGCTGTTTTTT
TRBD1,NA,TRBJ1-2,TRBV30,CAWDPGQVFYGYTF,TGTGCCTGGGATCCGGGACAGGTCTTCTATGGCTACACCTTC
NA,NA,TRBJ1-1,TRBV9,CASSPSGSVLNTEAFF,TGTGCCAGCAGCCCGTCAGGGTCCGTTCTTAACACTGAAGCTTTCTTT
NA,NA,TRBJ1-1,TRBV19,CASSLRTDRTEAFF,TGTGCCAGTAGTCTTCGGACAGACCGCACTGAAGCTTTCTTT
NA,NA,TRBJ2-7,TRBV24-1,CATSRGPARAYEQYF,TGTGCCACCAGTCGGGGACCCGCAAGGGCCTACGAGCAGTACTTC
NA,NA,TRBJ1-2,TRBV7-9,CASSLAGISSGYTF,TGTGCCAGCAGCTTAGCAGGGATAAGTTCGGGCTACACCTTC
NA,NA,TRBJ1-1,TRBV9,CASSVVSAETEAFF,TGTGCCAGCAGCGTAGTTTCGGCCGAGACTGAAGCTTTCTTT
TRBD1,NA,TRBJ1-2,TRBV5-1,CASSLNTGQALYGYTF,TGCGCCAGCAGCTTGAACACCGGACAGGCCCTTTATGGCTACACCTTC
TRBD1,NA,TRBJ2-7,TRBV29-1,CSGGQGVGEQYF,TGCAGCGGTGGACAGGGGGTTGGCGAGCAGTACTTC
NA,NA,TRBJ1-1,TRBV30,CAWKHDQGTLINTEAFF,TGTGCCTGGAAGCACGACCAGGGGACGCTTATTAACACTGAAGCTTTCTTT
NA,NA,TRBJ1-1,TRBV30,CAWKNAGNTEAFF,TGTGCCTGGAAGAATGCTGGGAACACTGAAGCTTTCTTT
NA,once,TRBJ2-6,TRBV6-6,CASTRDSGANVLTF,TGTGCCAGCACCAGAGACTCTGGGGCCAACGTCCTGACTTTC
NA,NA,TRBJ2-5,TRBV5-6,CASSLYREETQYF,TGTGCCAGCAGCCTGTACAGGGAGGAGACCCAGTACTTC
TRBD1,NA,TRBJ1-6,TRBV15,CATSRSGQGSSPLHF,TGTGCCACCAGCAGATCCGGACAGGGAAGTTCACCCCTCCACTTT
NA,once,TRBJ1-5,TRBV24-1,CATSDPGRNQPQHF,TGTGCCACCAGTGATCCCGGACGGAATCAGCCCCAGCATTTT
NA,NA,TRBJ1-1,TRBV7-9,CAAAPGTEAFF,TGTGCCGCTGCTCCCGGGACTGAAGCTTTCTTT
NA,NA,TRBJ2-2,TRBV6-5,CASSPRRGTGELFF,TGTGCCAGCAGCCCCAGGCGGGGCACCGGGGAGCTGTTTTTT